This TCR beta chain was recovered during a study of blood T cell repertoires in COVID-19. On the study more broadly: PBMCs, B-cell-depleted T cells, or T cells were the source of the cDNA or gDNA that made up the material.

Trimming took off 5 bases at V and 0 bases at J, with 14 bases between the two ends. The germline gives CDR1 SGHAT, CDR2 FQNNGV. The CDR3 consists of 16 residues. Per the authors' pipeline: How many nucleated cells were present was estimated from reference gene primer amplification. Only in-frame clones appear in the TCRdb table, and some are missing; sequencing was by immunoSEQ multiplex PCR. V and J calls and clone size are as listed in that table; D and trimming were resolved from the DNA. The table has roughly 100,000 clones, 85% seen once. The chain couples TRBV11-2 to TRBJ2-4; no clear D gene. The material sequenced was peripheral blood. The sequence came from a man between 50 and 59 years old with acute or convalescent COVID-19. The CDR3 bases are TGTGCCAGCAGCCTAGTTCCCAGTCTAGCCAAAAACATTCAGTACTTC. It specifies CASSLVPSLAKNIQYF.